This T cell receptor beta chain originates from a study of cytomegalovirus exposure and HLA in healthy donors. This clone was picked up a small number of times. Antigen specificity is unknown. CDR3 length: 14 residues. V shed 4 bases and J shed 1 base, with 13 bases lying between them. Germline-derived CDR1 and CDR2 are SQVTM and ANQGSEA. Study observations and caveats: Some V segments, including TRBV6-2 and TRBV6-3, were excluded as indistinguishable.

Amplification used 60 Vbeta primers and 13 Jbeta primers. Assay: immunoSEQ multiplex PCR; the TCRdb copy retains only in-frame clones and omits some. The sample lists fewer than 250,000 clones, around 73% seen once, with approximately 2% in the top ten. This chain links TRBV29-1 with TRBJ1-1; weak D call: TRBD1 (6 bases). The receptor comes from a woman younger than 45 in good health and CMV-seropositive. Sequencing was done on a sample of PBMCs. CDR3 in amino acids: CSVGSGDTNTEAFF. CDR3 nucleotide sequence: TGCAGCGTTGGGTCAGGGGACACGAACACTGAAGCTTTCTTT.